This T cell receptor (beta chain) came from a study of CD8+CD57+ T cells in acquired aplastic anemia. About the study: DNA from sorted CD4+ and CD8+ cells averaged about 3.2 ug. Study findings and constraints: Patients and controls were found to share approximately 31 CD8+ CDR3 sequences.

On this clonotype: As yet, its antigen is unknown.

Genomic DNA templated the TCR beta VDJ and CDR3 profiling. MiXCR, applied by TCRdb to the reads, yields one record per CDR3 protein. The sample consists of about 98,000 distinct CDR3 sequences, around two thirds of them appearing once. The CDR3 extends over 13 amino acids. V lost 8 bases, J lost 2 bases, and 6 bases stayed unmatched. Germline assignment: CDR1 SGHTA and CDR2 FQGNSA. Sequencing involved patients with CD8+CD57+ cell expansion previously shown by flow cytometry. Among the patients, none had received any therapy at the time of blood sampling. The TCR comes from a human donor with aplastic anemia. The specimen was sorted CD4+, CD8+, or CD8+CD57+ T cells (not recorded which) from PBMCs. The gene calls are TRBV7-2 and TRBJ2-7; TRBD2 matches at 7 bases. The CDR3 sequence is CASGRGGTYEQYF. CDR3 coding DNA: TGTGCCAGCGGGAGGGGAGGAACCTACGAGCAGTACTTC. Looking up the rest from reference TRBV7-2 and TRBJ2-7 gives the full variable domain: GAGVSQSPSNKVTEKGKDVELRCDPISGHTALYWYRQSLGQGLEFLIYFQGNSAPDKSGLPSDRFSAERTGGSVSTLTIQRTQQEDSAVYLCASGRGGTYEQYFGPGTRLTVT.